The 9 T cell receptor beta chains presented below share a single source sample, sequenced in a study of OX40 agonist ivuxolimab in advanced cancers. Generated by immunoSEQ multiplex PCR, the TCRdb table keeps only in-frame clones and is missing some. The sample includes about 50,000 clones, around 88% seen only once; the top ten take roughly 13%. The sample here was CD4+ or CD8+ T cells sorted from blood, taken in a trial of the OX40 agonist ivuxolimab. These receptors were taken from an adult with an advanced solid tumor such as melanoma, head and neck, liver or kidney cancer.

This chain links TRBV6-5 with TRBJ2-7; TRBD2 aligns across 9 bases. The CDR3 has 13 residues. The germline V gene has CDR1 MNHEY and CDR2 SVGAGI. The CDR3 coding sequence is TGTGCTTCCTCCAGGCGGGAGGGCTACGAGCAGTACTTC. Its translation: CASSRREGYEQYF.

The CDR3 DNA follows: TGTGCCACCAGCACCAGGGTAAACGAGCAGTTCTTC. It encodes CATSTRVNEQFF. V gene TRBV15 combines with J gene TRBJ2-1, with D possibly being TRBD1 (5 bases). Trimming left V 4 bases short and J 10 bases short, with 11 bases between. The CDR3 contains 12 residues. Germline loops: CDR1 LNHNV, CDR2 YYDKDF (reference sequence). Looking up the rest from reference TRBV15 and TRBJ2-1 gives the full variable domain: DAMVIQNPRYQVTQFGKPVTLSCSQTLNHNVMYWYQQKSSQAPKLLFHYYDKDFNNEADTPDNFQSRRPNTSFCFLDIRSPGLGDTAMYLCATSTRVNEQFFGPGTRLTVL.

The sample holds one count of this clone. V is TRBV5-6 and J is TRBJ1-3; D possibly corresponds to TRBD1 (5 bases). Per the germline V gene, CDR1 is SGHDT and CDR2 is YYEEEE. Trimming removed 0 bases at V and 0 bases at J, with 7 bases between. The CDR3 covers 15 residues. CDR3 bases: TGTGCCAGCAGCTTGGGCGGGACCTCTGGAAACACCATATATTTT. As protein: CASSLGGTSGNTIYF.

The chain uses TRBV18 and TRBJ1-4; TRBD1 agrees at 11 bases. The CDR3 runs to 14 residues. The ends lost 6 bases at V and 6 bases at J; junction bases unmatched: 3. Germline CDR1 KGHSH, CDR2 LQKENI. In nucleotides, the CDR3 is TGTGCCAGCTCGCCGGGACAGGGGGATGAAAAACTGTTTTTT. Amino acids: CASSPGQGDEKLFF.

This clone has ten or more counts. V is TRBV9 and J is TRBJ2-5, with D possibly being TRBD1 (6 bases). V was trimmed by 4 bases and J by 5 bases, leaving 18 bases between them. This CDR3 has 15 residues. Germline V gives CDR1 SGDLS, CDR2 YYNGEE. The CDR3 DNA sequence: TGTGCCAGCAGCTTGTGGACAGCCCCTTCTGAGACCCAGTACTTC. Protein product: CASSLWTAPSETQYF.

The chain couples TRBV2 to TRBJ1-2; TRBD1 matches 7 bases. The CDR3 spans 14 residues. CDR1 is SNHLY, CDR2 FYNNEI, per germline. After removal of 6 bases from V and 4 bases from J, the junction contained 8 bases not matched to a gene. The CDR3: CASSAGQEVYGYTF. In nucleotides, the CDR3 is TGTGCCAGCAGCGCTGGACAGGAGGTCTATGGCTACACCTTC.

The chain is built from TRBV7-6 and TRBJ2-7, with a tentative D call TRBD2 (5 bases). The CDR3 runs to 14 residues. The germline V gene encodes CDR1 SGHVS and CDR2 FNYEAQ. V was clipped by 5 bases and J by 0 bases, with 11 bases between them. For the CDR3, the DNA is TGTGCCAGCAGCCCGGACTGGAGCTCCTACGAGCAGTACTTC. Amino acids: CASSPDWSSYEQYF.

The gene calls are TRBV5-5 and TRBJ1-3; D is perhaps TRBD1 (5 bases). Germline lookup yields CDR1 SGHKS and CDR2 YYEKEE (reference sequence). The CDR3 spans 17 residues. With 4 bases removed from V and 1 base from J, the gap between germline ends came to 18 bases. CDR3 residues: CASSLSPVRDSGNTIYF. In DNA, the CDR3 is TGTGCCAGCAGCCTGAGCCCCGTCAGGGATTCTGGAAACACCATATATTTT.

The CDR3: CASSPGPSPYEQYF. CDR3 DNA: TGTGCCAGCAGTCCAGGCCCATCCCCCTACGAGCAGTACTTC. The V gene is TRBV28, the J gene TRBJ2-7; no firm D call. Trimming removed 5 bases from V and 2 bases from J, with 13 bases in between. CDR3 length: 14 amino acids. Germline loops: CDR1 MDHEN, CDR2 SYDVKM.